This T cell receptor beta chain was recovered during a study of blood T cell repertoires in COVID-19. CDR1 is SQVTM, CDR2 ANQGSEA, per germline. The V segment lost 7 bases and the J segment 8 bases; nucleotides outside the gene matches: 11. The CDR3 sequence is 13 residues long. TCRdb's table, derived via immunoSEQ multiplex PCR, lists solely in-frame clones and lacks some. The data hold about 130,000 clones, with around 74% observed a single time. The TCR originated in an elderly man with COVID-19, enrolled during active disease. The sequenced material came from peripheral blood. This chain uses TRBV29-1 with TRBJ1-2; 9 bases are shared with TRBD1. CDR3 in DNA: TGCAGCGGGGGGGACAGGGAGATGACCGGCTACACCTTC. Translated: CSGGDREMTGYTF.